A selection of T cell receptor beta chains follows, all from one sample in a study of T cell responses to AZD1222 COVID-19 vaccine. Only in-frame clones appear in the TCRdb table, and some are missing; sequencing was by immunoSEQ multiplex PCR. Here the sample spans about 120,000 clones, 70% to 90% being singletons. The sample consisted of peripheral blood, taken on day 0 of AZD1222 vaccination. Receptors were obtained from an adult in good health. Each CDR3 is given with its conserved first and last residue. The D gene is left open where the match is weak. Clone size appears in some rows only: once, few, many, or a class for an expanded clone.

TRBV6-6	-	-	TRBJ2-7	CASSRPGQQSYEQYF	TGTGCCAGCAGCCGTCCGGGACAACAATCCTACGAGCAGTACTTC
TRBV7-2	TRBD1	-	TRBJ2-1	CASSSPTGKGIWFF	TGTGCCAGCAGCTCGCCGACAGGGAAGGGCATTTGGTTCTTC
TRBV6-5	-	-	TRBJ1-3	CASSYGTGEGNTIYF	TGTGCCAGCAGTTACGGGACCGGGGAGGGAAACACCATATATTTT
TRBV11-3	-	-	TRBJ2-2	CASNPLGSLGGTGELFF	TGTGCCAGCAACCCCTTGGGCAGCCTGGGAGGAACCGGGGAGCTGTTTTTT
TRBV11-2	-	-	TRBJ2-7	CASSLGWGSNEQYF	TGTGCCAGCAGCTTAGGTTGGGGGAGCAACGAGCAGTACTTC
TRBV4-3	-	few	TRBJ1-2	CASSEDWTANYGYTF	TGCGCCAGCAGCGAAGATTGGACAGCCAACTATGGCTACACCTTC
TRBV11-3	-	-	TRBJ2-7	CASSPYGYEQYF	TGTGCCAGCAGTCCGTACGGCTACGAGCAGTACTTC
TRBV7-9	TRBD1	-	TRBJ1-1	CASSSDQDRDAFF	TGTGCCAGCAGCTCGGACCAGGACAGGGACGCTTTCTTT
TRBV29-1	TRBD1	-	TRBJ1-5	CSVATGGGDQPQHF	TGCAGCGTGGCAACAGGGGGCGGCGATCAGCCCCAGCATTTT
TRBV6-1	-	-	TRBJ1-2	CASSEAGRANYGYTF	TGTGCCAGCAGTGAAGCCGGAAGGGCTAACTATGGCTACACCTTC
TRBV7-2	TRBD1	-	TRBJ2-7	CASSPTGNEQYF	TGTGCCAGCAGCCCGACAGGGAACGAGCAGTACTTC
TRBV28	-	-	TRBJ1-5	CASSLNQPQHF	TGTGCCAGCAGTTTAAATCAGCCCCAGCATTTT
TRBV5-8	-	-	TRBJ1-5	CASSSSGGDGYQPQHF	TGTGCCAGCAGCTCTTCCGGGGGGGATGGGTATCAGCCCCAGCATTTT
TRBV18	-	-	TRBJ1-4	CASSFQREKLFF	TGTGCCAGCTCCTTTCAACGAGAAAAACTGTTTTTT
TRBV18	-	-	TRBJ1-1	CASSPLTGDEAFF	TGTGCCAGCTCACCACTTACGGGAGATGAAGCTTTCTTT
TRBV19	-	-	TRBJ1-3	CASSKEFQAIYF	TGTGCCAGTAGTAAGGAGTTTCAAGCCATATATTTT
TRBV7-2	TRBD2	-	TRBJ2-1	CASSPIQREGHRFF	TGTGCCAGCAGCCCTATCCAGAGGGAGGGCCATCGGTTCTTC
TRBV28	TRBD2	-	TRBJ2-1	CASSFLAGNEQFF	TGTGCCAGCAGTTTCCTAGCGGGCAATGAGCAGTTCTTC
TRBV4-2	TRBD2	once	TRBJ2-1	CASSQDRSRGGSYNEQFF	TGTGCCAGCAGCCAAGATAGGTCCCGGGGGGGCTCGTACAATGAGCAGTTCTTC
TRBV30	-	-	TRBJ2-7	CAWGDYYEQYF	TGTGCCTGGGGGGATTACTACGAGCAGTACTTC
TRBV30	-	-	TRBJ2-5	CAWSGRETQYF	TGTGCCTGGAGTGGTAGAGAGACCCAGTACTTC
TRBV2	-	-	TRBJ1-5	CASSVARDYNIGNQPQHF	TGTGCCAGCAGTGTGGCCCGGGACTATAATATCGGCAATCAGCCCCAGCATTTT
TRBV4-2	TRBD1	-	TRBJ1-2	CASSPRTGPQVNYGYTF	TGTGCCAGCAGCCCGAGGACAGGTCCGCAGGTTAACTATGGCTACACCTTC
TRBV19	TRBD2	-	TRBJ2-1	CASGRGGYNEQFF	TGTGCCAGTGGTCGGGGGGGATACAATGAGCAGTTCTTC
TRBV19	TRBD1	-	TRBJ2-7	CASSIKTQTGEQYF	TGTGCCAGTAGTATAAAAACCCAGACAGGGGAGCAGTACTTC
TRBV6-5	-	-	TRBJ2-3	CGSGAGGTDTQYF	TGTGGTTCCGGGGCAGGGGGCACAGATACGCAGTATTTT
TRBV6-5	TRBD1	-	TRBJ1-2	CASGDRGRHGYTF	TGTGCCAGCGGCGACAGGGGGCGCCATGGCTACACCTTC
TRBV4-1	-	-	TRBJ1-5	CASSQDRAGQYQPQHF	TGCGCCAGCAGCCAAGATCGGGCGGGGCAGTATCAGCCCCAGCATTTT
TRBV6-1	-	-	TRBJ1-5	CASSEAPGGAGQPQHF	TGTGCCAGCAGTGAAGCGCCGGGGGGCGCGGGTCAGCCCCAGCATTTT
TRBV5-1	TRBD1	-	TRBJ1-2	CASSLGTGHGYTF	TGCGCCAGCAGCTTGGGGACAGGGCATGGCTACACCTTC
TRBV6-1	TRBD1	-	TRBJ2-3	CASSDGPTGGVTDTQYF	TGTGCCAGCAGTGACGGCCCGACAGGGGGCGTGACAGATACGCAGTATTTT
TRBV18	TRBD1	-	TRBJ1-4	CASSPKQGADEKLFF	TGTGCCAGCTCACCAAAACAGGGGGCGGATGAAAAACTGTTTTTT
TRBV6-5	-	-	TRBJ1-1	CASSLGRGTNTEAFF	TGTGCCAGCAGCCTAGGACGGGGAACGAACACTGAAGCTTTCTTT